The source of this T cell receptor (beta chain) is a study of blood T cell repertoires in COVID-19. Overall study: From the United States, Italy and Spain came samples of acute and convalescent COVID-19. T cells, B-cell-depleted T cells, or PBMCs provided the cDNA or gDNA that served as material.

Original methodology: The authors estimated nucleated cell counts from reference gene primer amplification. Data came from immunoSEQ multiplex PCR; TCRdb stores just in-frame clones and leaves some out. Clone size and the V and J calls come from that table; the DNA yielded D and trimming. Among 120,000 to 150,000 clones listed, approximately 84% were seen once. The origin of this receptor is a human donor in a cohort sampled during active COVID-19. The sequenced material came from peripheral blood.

The CDR3, as DNA: TGTGCCAGCAGGGGCCTAGCGGGAGGGCGGGAGACCCAGTACTTC. This gives the protein CASRGLAGGRETQYF. The chain combines TRBV27 with TRBJ2-5, with 12 bases lining up with TRBD2. The junction had 7 bases not matched to a gene; V was cut back by 6 bases and J by 5 bases. CDR1 and CDR2 (germline): MNHEY, SMNVEV (reference sequence). The CDR3 spans 15 residues.